The next 14 T cell receptor beta chains were all read from a single sample in a study of T cell changes during pregnancy in multiple sclerosis. Assay used: immunoSEQ multiplex PCR; TCRdb lists only in-frame clones, some missing. The table lists about 38,000 clones, 80% to 95% of them singletons. The input for sequencing was CD8+ T cells from peripheral blood mononuclear cells, taken after pregnancy. These receptors came from a female donor with multiple sclerosis, enrolled in a pregnancy study.

The rearrangement joins TRBV13 to TRBJ2-1, with 8 bases fitting TRBD2. Looked up from germline, CDR1 is PRHDT and CDR2 is FYEKMQ (reference sequence). The CDR3 is 13 amino acids. V gave up 3 bases and J gave up 11 bases; unmatched junction bases: 6. The CDR3 bases are TGTGCCAGCAGCTTCCCGGGAGGGCCCCAGCAGTTCTTC. Its translation: CASSFPGGPQQFF.

J is TRBJ2-7 and V is TRBV6-6; 8 nucleotides agree with TRBD1. V gave up 0 bases and J gave up 3 bases; unmatched junction bases: 1. The CDR3 has 14 amino acids. The germline CDR1 and CDR2 sequences are MNHNY and SVGAGI (reference sequence). The CDR3 DNA reads TGTGCCAGCAGTTACTCAGGGACAGGCTACGAGCAGTACTTC. Its protein is CASSYSGTGYEQYF.

V usage is TRBV13 and J usage is TRBJ2-7; the match to TRBD1 covers 10 bases. The CDR3 is made up of 12 amino acids. Germline V gene lookup returns CDR1 PRHDT and CDR2 FYEKMQ (reference sequence). Trimming cost V 5 bases and J 5 bases; bases outside gene matches: 0. This CDR3 is CASSGTGDEQYF. The DNA of the CDR3 is TGTGCCAGCAGCGGGACAGGGGACGAGCAGTACTTC. Combining the CDR3 with reference TRBV13 and TRBJ2-7 gives the whole variable domain AAGVIQSPRHLIKEKRETATLKCYPIPRHDTVYWYQQGPGQDPQFLISFYEKMQSDKGSIPDRFSAQQFSDYHSELNMSSLELGDSALYFCASSGTGDEQYFGPGTRLTVT.

This chain connects TRBV7-6 to TRBJ2-3; tentative D call: TRBD2 (5 bases). The CDR3 loop spans 15 amino acids. Germline CDR1 and CDR2: SGHVS and FNYEAQ. V lost 1 base to trimming and J lost 2 bases, with 10 bases between them. CDR3 amino acids: CASSLVPGDTDTQYF. As DNA, the CDR3 is TGTGCCAGCAGCTTAGTACCCGGGGACACAGATACGCAGTATTTT.

This clone has just one count. The rearrangement joins TRBV6-6 to TRBJ2-7, with 8 bases fitting TRBD1. The CDR3 spans 15 residues. The germline V gene has CDR1 MNHNY and CDR2 SVGAGI (reference sequence). V lost 2 bases to trimming and J lost 0 bases; unmatched junction nucleotides: 3. Here the CDR3 reads CASSYVGTGSYEQYF. In DNA, the CDR3 is TGTGCCAGCAGTTACGTTGGGACAGGCTCCTACGAGCAGTACTTC.

The chain employs TRBV7-2 and TRBJ1-1; D is perhaps TRBD1 (5 bases). The CDR3 runs to 13 residues. Looked up from germline, CDR1 is SGHTA and CDR2 is FQGNSA. The germline V and J ends were trimmed by 1 base and 6 bases, with 9 bases remaining between them. CDR3 in DNA: TGTGCCAGCAGCTTAGTACAGGTCTCTGAAGCTTTCTTT. Residues: CASSLVQVSEAFF.

This chain connects TRBV6-5 to TRBJ2-7; D remains ambiguous. In germline, CDR1 is MNHEY, CDR2 SVGAGI. V was clipped by 2 bases and J by 5 bases, with 13 bases between them. The CDR3 consists of 14 residues. The CDR3, as DNA: TGTGCCAGCAGTTACGAAAGTAGTTCTGACGAGCAGTACTTC. This gives the protein CASSYESSSDEQYF.

This chain links TRBV4-1 with TRBJ2-5, with 8 bases matching TRBD1. Germline V gene lookup returns CDR1 MGHRA and CDR2 YSYEKL. The ends lost 2 bases at V and 5 bases at J; junction bases unmatched: 7. The length of the CDR3 is 15 residues. The CDR3: CASSQWQGATETQYF. The CDR3 bases are TGCGCCAGCAGCCAATGGCAGGGGGCGACGGAGACCCAGTACTTC.

The CDR3 bases are TGCAGCGTTCGGGACACAACCCCGGGAGCTTTCTTT. Residues: CSVRDTTPGAFF. The V gene is TRBV29-1, the J gene TRBJ1-1, with a weak D call TRBD1 (6 bases). CDR3 length: 12 residues. V lost 5 bases, J lost 10 bases, and 17 bases lay in between. Germline CDR1 and CDR2: SQVTM and ANQGSEA.

The chain joins TRBV4-1 to TRBJ1-5; D unclear. The V end lost 2 bases, the J end lost 4 bases, and 9 bases lay between the germline ends. The CDR3 runs to 14 residues. Per the germline V gene, CDR1 is MGHRA and CDR2 is YSYEKL. The CDR3: CASSQLFPNQPQHF. In DNA, the CDR3 is TGCGCCAGCAGCCAACTTTTTCCGAATCAGCCCCAGCATTTT.

The genes are TRBV29-1 and TRBJ1-2; TRBD1 is a possible D gene (6 bases). From germline, CDR1 is SQVTM and CDR2 ANQGSEA. Trimming stripped 1 base from V and 0 bases from J, with 12 bases between. The CDR3 consists of 15 residues. CDR3 coding DNA: TGCAGCGTTGAAGGATGGACAGCAGCTAACTATGGCTACACCTTC. Translation: CSVEGWTAANYGYTF.

The chain is built from TRBV6-5 and TRBJ2-5; 7 bases are shared with TRBD1. The V segment lost 5 bases and the J segment 5 bases; nucleotides outside the gene matches: 5. The CDR3 loop spans 13 amino acids. Germline V lookup: CDR1 MNHEY, CDR2 SVGAGI. The CDR3: CASSPDRDETQYF. The CDR3 coding sequence is TGTGCCAGCAGTCCCGACAGGGATGAGACCCAGTACTTC.

This clone was detected only once. This sequence joins TRBV2 and TRBJ2-7; TRBD1 matches at 7 bases. J gave up 10 bases and V 7 bases, and 19 bases lay outside the gene matches. CDR3 length: 15 residues. Germline V gene data show CDR1 as SNHLY and CDR2 as FYNNEI. DNA for the CDR3: TGTGCCAGCACCCTTCCTCCTGACAGGGAAGGCGGACAGTACTTC. As protein: CASTLPPDREGGQYF.

This chain uses TRBV6-5 with TRBJ2-5, with D tentatively TRBD1 (6 bases). The germline CDR1 and CDR2 sequences are MNHEY and SVGAGI. The V end lost 2 bases, the J end lost 2 bases, and 12 bases lay between the germline ends. The CDR3 is 15 amino acids. In DNA, the CDR3 is TGTGCCAGCAGTTACGATTGGACAGCTCAAGAGACCCAGTACTTC. Translating it yields CASSYDWTAQETQYF.